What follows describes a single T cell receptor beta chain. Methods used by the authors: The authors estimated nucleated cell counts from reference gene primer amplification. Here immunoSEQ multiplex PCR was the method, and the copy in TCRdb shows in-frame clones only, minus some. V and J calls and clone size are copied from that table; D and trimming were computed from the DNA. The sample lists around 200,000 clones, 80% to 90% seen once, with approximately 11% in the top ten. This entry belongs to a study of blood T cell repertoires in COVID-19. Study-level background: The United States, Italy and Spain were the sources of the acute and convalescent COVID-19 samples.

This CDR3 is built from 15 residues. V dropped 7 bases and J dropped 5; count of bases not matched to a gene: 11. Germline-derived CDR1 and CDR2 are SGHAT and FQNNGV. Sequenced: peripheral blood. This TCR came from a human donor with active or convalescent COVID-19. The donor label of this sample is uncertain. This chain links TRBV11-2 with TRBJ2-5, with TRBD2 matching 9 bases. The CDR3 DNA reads TGTGCCAGCACCATAGGTGCGGGAGGGGGGGAGACCCAGTACTTC. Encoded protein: CASTIGAGGGETQYF.